The 13 T cell receptor beta chains reported below all come from one sample, sequenced in a study of blood T cell repertoires in COVID-19. Sequencing used immunoSEQ multiplex PCR; TCRdb keeps in-frame clones, though not all of them. The sample lists 80,000 or so clones, about 89% occurring once. Sequencing was performed on peripheral blood. The receptors were gathered from an older woman with acute or convalescent COVID-19.

The V and J genes are TRBV28 and TRBJ1-5; D gene uncertain. V was shortened by 5 bases and J by 0 bases, with 11 bases between the two germline ends. The V gene's germline CDR1 is MDHEN and CDR2 SYDVKM. The CDR3 length is 15 residues. The CDR3 loop reads CASSRYRTSNQPQHF. As DNA, the CDR3 is TGTGCCAGCAGTCGTTATAGAACTAGCAATCAGCCCCAGCATTTT.

V usage is TRBV5-4 and J usage is TRBJ2-3; 12 bases match TRBD2. Germline V lookup: CDR1 SGHNT, CDR2 YYREEE (reference sequence). V was pared by 0 bases and J by 11 bases, with 10 bases of the junction left unmatched. The CDR3 loop spans 16 amino acids. The CDR3 DNA reads TGTGCCAGCAGCTTGGGACTAGCGGGAGATATCGGCAAGCAGTATTTT. Amino acid sequence: CASSLGLAGDIGKQYF.

The J gene is TRBJ2-5, the V gene TRBV6-2 or TRBV6-3; 15 positions agree with TRBD2. The ends lost 5 bases at V and 5 bases at J; junction bases unmatched: 6. The CDR3 sequence is 16 residues long. From germline, CDR1 is MNHEY and CDR2 SVGEGT. The CDR3 reads CASSKGLAGGPETQYF. CDR3 DNA: TGTGCCAGCAGTAAGGGACTAGCGGGAGGTCCCGAGACCCAGTACTTC.

The CDR3 here is CASSPRQVTSYEQYF. In DNA form, the CDR3 reads TGTGCCAGCTCACCGAGACAGGTTACCTCCTACGAGCAGTACTTC. This chain links TRBV18 with TRBJ2-7; the D gene is possibly TRBD1 (6 bases). The V and J ends lost 3 bases and 0 bases respectively, with 12 bases between them. The CDR3 has 15 amino acids. Germline V CDR1 and CDR2: KGHSH, LQKENI.

The chain recombines TRBV6-5 with TRBJ1-2; 7 bases align to TRBD1. CDR1 and CDR2 from the germline V gene are MNHEY and SVGAGI. V lost 1 base to trimming and J lost 3 bases; unmatched junction nucleotides: 5. The CDR3 is 15 amino acids. The CDR3 sequence is CASSYYFGTDYGYTF. The CDR3 coding sequence is TGTGCCAGCAGTTACTATTTCGGGACAGACTATGGCTACACCTTC.

The chain links TRBV7-9 to TRBJ2-2, with 7 bases aligning to TRBD1. Germline CDR1 SEHNR, CDR2 FQNEAQ (reference sequence). With 5 bases clipped from V and 4 bases from J, the junction kept 13 bases outside the gene matches. This CDR3 spans 17 amino acids. DNA for the CDR3: TGTGCCAGCAGCCTAAAGCCGGGACAGAAATTCACCGGGGAGCTGTTTTTT. It encodes CASSLKPGQKFTGELFF.

The chain recombines TRBV30 with TRBJ2-3; perhaps TRBD1 as D (6 bases). This CDR3 spans 13 amino acids. Trimming cost V 7 bases and J 3 bases, with 14 bases left between them. From germline, CDR1 is GTSNPN and CDR2 SVGIG (reference sequence). The CDR3 coding sequence is TGTGCCTCCTCACAGGGTAGAACAGATACGCAGTATTTT. Translating gives CASSQGRTDTQYF.

Notes on this clone: This CDR3 is also generated by other DNA sequences in the sample. The chain couples TRBV9 to TRBJ2-2; D is perhaps TRBD2 (6 bases). CDR1 is SGDLS, CDR2 YYNGEE, per germline. The V gene lost 2 bases and the J gene lost 0 bases, with 8 bases spanning the gap. This CDR3 has 15 amino acids. The CDR3 reads CASSVRGTNTGELFF. The CDR3 nucleotides are TGTGCCAGCAGCGTTCGGGGGACGAACACCGGGGAGCTGTTTTTT.

This chain joins TRBV5-1 and TRBJ2-1; D uncertain. CDR1 is SGHRS, CDR2 YFSETQ, per germline. V lost 0 bases and J 0 bases, leaving 7 bases between the germline ends. The CDR3 is 15 amino acids. The CDR3 loop reads CASSLASVSYNEQFF. CDR3 nucleotides: TGCGCCAGCAGCTTGGCTTCCGTCTCCTACAATGAGCAGTTCTTC.

The chain has TRBV6-5 and TRBJ2-5; D gene unclear. V lost 0 bases, J lost 5 bases, and 7 bases lay in between. The CDR3 contains 13 residues. CDR1 MNHEY and CDR2 SVGAGI come from the germline V gene. The chain's CDR3 is CASSYSRVETQYF. CDR3 sequence (DNA): TGTGCCAGCAGTTACTCGAGAGTGGAGACCCAGTACTTC.

V gene TRBV5-1 combines with J gene TRBJ2-7; weak D call: TRBD2 (6 bases). Trimming left V 0 bases short and J 4 bases short, with 14 bases between. The CDR3 length is 15 residues. CDR1 SGHRS and CDR2 YFSETQ come from the germline V gene. The DNA of the CDR3 is TGCGCCAGCAGCTTGGTCGCGGGGATGGATTACGAGCAGTACTTC. It translates to CASSLVAGMDYEQYF.

The table lists this clone with a count of one. The rearrangement joins TRBV10-3 to TRBJ1-1, with no clear D. CDR3 size: 13 residues. Deletions cut 6 bases from V and 4 bases from J, with 12 bases between. Germline CDR1 reads ENHRY; CDR2 reads SYGVKD. The CDR3 nucleotides read TGTGCCATCAGGGGAGGAGTTTCCACTGAAGCTTTCTTT. This gives the protein CAIRGGVSTEAFF.

V is TRBV19 and J is TRBJ2-3; TRBD2 aligns across 12 bases. V was pared by 6 bases and J by 2 bases, with 6 bases of the junction left unmatched. From germline, CDR1 is LNHDA and CDR2 SQIVND (reference sequence). This CDR3 has 16 amino acids. The CDR3 loop reads CASSDGLAGYTDTQYF. Here the CDR3 DNA reads TGTGCCAGTAGCGATGGACTAGCGGGATACACAGATACGCAGTATTTT.